The T cell receptor beta chain described here comes from a study of shared clonotypes between healthy human individuals. About this clone itself: Antigen specificity is unknown.

Measured with immunoSEQ multiplex PCR; TCRdb has only the in-frame clones, and not every one. The sample contains approximately 1.5 million clones, approximately 98.5% of which appear only once. The germline V gene has CDR1 SGHNT and CDR2 YENEEA. This CDR3 has 14 amino acids. V was pared by 1 base and J by 8 bases, with 0 bases of the junction left unmatched. General study points: In contrast to clonotypes shared by all four donors, non-shared clonotypes had lower generation probabilities.

The V and J genes are TRBV11-3 and TRBJ2-1; TRBD2 aligns across 12 bases. The specimen sequenced was naive CD4+ T cells sorted from blood. Documented subset: CD45RA+ positively selected. The TCR sequence derives from a man aged 25 to 45 in good health. CDR3 sequence (DNA): TGTGCCAGCAGCTTAGGACTAGCGGGAGATGAGCAGTTCTTC. It translates to CASSLGLAGDEQFF.